Shown below are 5 T cell receptor beta chains from a single sample sequenced in a study of neurological immune-mediated disorders. Using its own MiXCR run on the 5' RACE reads, TCRdb lists one record per CDR3 protein. Of 95,000 to 150,000 distinct CDR3 sequences detected, roughly 3.2% appear once; the ten largest clones hold 1.3%. Specimen: PBMCs. All receptors derive from a woman in her twenties or thirties with multiple sclerosis.

In its sample, this clonotype was seen many times. The chain recombines TRBV20-1 with TRBJ2-1; D is unresolved. V lost 5 bases and J lost 8, with 10 bases in between. Germline loops: CDR1 DFQATT, CDR2 SNEGSKA (reference sequence). CDR3 size: 11 residues. CDR3 residues: CSAGNRDEQFF. CDR3 nucleotide sequence: TGCAGTGCTGGTAATCGGGATGAGCAGTTCTTC.

Comments on this clonotype: This could be a read error, since a much larger clone is one nucleotide away. V gene TRBV19 combines with J gene TRBJ2-6, with 8 bases lining up with TRBD1. The CDR3 length is 15 residues. From germline, CDR1 is LNHDA and CDR2 SQIVND (reference sequence). Here the CDR3 reads CATRQGTSGAKVLTF. In nucleotides, the CDR3 is TGTGCCACTAGACAGGGGACCTCTGGGGCCAAAGTCCTGACTTTC.

This clonotype has at least ten counts. The chain combines TRBV5-1 with TRBJ1-6; TRBD1 aligns across 9 bases. V gave up 0 bases and J gave up 6 bases; unmatched junction bases: 7. The CDR3 has 17 residues. Germline loops: CDR1 SGHRS, CDR2 YFSETQ. In DNA, the CDR3 is TGCGCCAGCAGCTTGGAGACAGGGGGTGATCTTAATTCACCCCTCCACTTT. Protein product: CASSLETGGDLNSPLHF.

With regard to this clonotype: A much bigger clone sits one base away, suggesting this may be a read error. The V and J genes are TRBV6-2 or TRBV6-3 and TRBJ2-2; TRBD1 might be the D (7 bases). The CDR3 has 15 residues. Per the germline V gene, CDR1 is MNHEY and CDR2 is SVGEGT. This CDR3 reads CVSSSGGPFVGELFF. CDR3 DNA: TGTGTCAGCAGTTCAGGGGGGCCCTTTGTCGGGGAGCTGTTTTTT.

This clonotype was detected many times. The chain links TRBV20-1 to TRBJ1-5; maybe TRBD1 (5 bases). The CDR3 totals 14 residues. V lost 2 bases and J 5 bases, leaving 13 bases between the germline ends. Germline-derived CDR1 and CDR2 are DFQATT and SNEGSKA (reference sequence). The CDR3 sequence is CSARNPGGDQPQHF. The CDR3, as DNA: TGCAGTGCTAGAAATCCGGGAGGGGATCAGCCCCAGCATTTT.